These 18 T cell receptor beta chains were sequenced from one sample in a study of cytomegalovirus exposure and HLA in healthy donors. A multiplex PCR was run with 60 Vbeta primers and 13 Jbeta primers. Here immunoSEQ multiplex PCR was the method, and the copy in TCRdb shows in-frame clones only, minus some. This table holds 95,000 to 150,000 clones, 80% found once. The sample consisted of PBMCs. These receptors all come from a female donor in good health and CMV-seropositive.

The CDR3 region is CASSLGGRENTEAFF. CDR3 nucleotides: TGTGCCAGCAGCTTAGGTGGCAGGGAGAACACTGAAGCTTTCTTT. The V gene is TRBV11-3, the J gene TRBJ1-1, with D possibly being TRBD1 (5 bases). Trimming cost V 1 base and J 1 base, with 10 bases left between them. CDR1 SGHNT and CDR2 YENEEA come from the germline V gene. The CDR3 has 15 residues.

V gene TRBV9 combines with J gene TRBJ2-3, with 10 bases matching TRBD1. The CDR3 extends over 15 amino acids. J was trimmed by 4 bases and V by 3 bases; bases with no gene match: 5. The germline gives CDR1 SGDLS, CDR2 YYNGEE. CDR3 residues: CASSEGQGLADTQYF. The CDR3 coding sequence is TGTGCCAGCAGCGAGGGACAGGGGTTGGCAGATACGCAGTATTTT.

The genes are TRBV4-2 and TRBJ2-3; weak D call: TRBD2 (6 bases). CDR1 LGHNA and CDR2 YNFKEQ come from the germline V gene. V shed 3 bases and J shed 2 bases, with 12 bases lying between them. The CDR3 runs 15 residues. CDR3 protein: CASSQDRDSTDTQYF. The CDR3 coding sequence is TGTGCCAGCAGCCAGGATCGGGACTCCACAGATACGCAGTATTTT.

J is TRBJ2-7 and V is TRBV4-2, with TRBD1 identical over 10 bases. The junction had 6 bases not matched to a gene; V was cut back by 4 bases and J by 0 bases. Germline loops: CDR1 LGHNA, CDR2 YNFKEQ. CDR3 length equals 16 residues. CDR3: CASSRTGGASSYEQYF. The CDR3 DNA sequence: TGTGCCAGCAGCCGGACAGGGGGTGCGAGCTCCTACGAGCAGTACTTC.

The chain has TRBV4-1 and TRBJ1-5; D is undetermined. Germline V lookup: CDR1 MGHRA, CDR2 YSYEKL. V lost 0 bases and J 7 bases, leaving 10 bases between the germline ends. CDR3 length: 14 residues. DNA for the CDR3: TGCGCCAGCAGCCAAGATGGACGGGGACAGCCCCAGCATTTT. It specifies CASSQDGRGQPQHF.

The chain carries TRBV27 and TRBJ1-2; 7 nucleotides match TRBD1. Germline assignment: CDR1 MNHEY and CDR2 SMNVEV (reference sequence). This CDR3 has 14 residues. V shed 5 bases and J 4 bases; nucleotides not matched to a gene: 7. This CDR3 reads CASSRRGQGYGYTF. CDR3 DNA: TGTGCCAGCAGTAGGAGGGGGCAGGGCTATGGCTACACCTTC.

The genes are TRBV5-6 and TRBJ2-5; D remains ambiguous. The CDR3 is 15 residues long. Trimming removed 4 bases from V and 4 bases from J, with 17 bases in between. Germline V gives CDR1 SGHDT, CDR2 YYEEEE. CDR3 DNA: TGTGCCAGCAGCCTTGTAACCCTTTCCAGAGAGACCCAGTACTTC. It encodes CASSLVTLSRETQYF.

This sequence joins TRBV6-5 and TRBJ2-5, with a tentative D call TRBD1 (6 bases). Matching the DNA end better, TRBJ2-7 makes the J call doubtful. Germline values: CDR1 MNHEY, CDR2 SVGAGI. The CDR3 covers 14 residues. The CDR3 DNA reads TGTGCCAGCAGCGCCGGGACACGCACCTACGAGCAGTACTTC. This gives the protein CASSAGTRTYEQYF.

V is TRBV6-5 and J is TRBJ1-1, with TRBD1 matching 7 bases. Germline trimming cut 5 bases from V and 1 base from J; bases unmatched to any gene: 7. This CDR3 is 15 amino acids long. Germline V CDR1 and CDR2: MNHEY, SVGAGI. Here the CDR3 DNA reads TGTGCCAGCAGTGTGTCCGGGACAGCGAACACTGAAGCTTTCTTT. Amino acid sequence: CASSVSGTANTEAFF.

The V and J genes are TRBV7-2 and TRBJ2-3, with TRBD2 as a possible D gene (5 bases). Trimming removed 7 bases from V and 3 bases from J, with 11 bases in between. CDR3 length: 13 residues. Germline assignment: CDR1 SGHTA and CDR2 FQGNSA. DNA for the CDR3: TGTGCCAGCAAAGCTTCGGGAACAGATACGCAGTATTTT. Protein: CASKASGTDTQYF.

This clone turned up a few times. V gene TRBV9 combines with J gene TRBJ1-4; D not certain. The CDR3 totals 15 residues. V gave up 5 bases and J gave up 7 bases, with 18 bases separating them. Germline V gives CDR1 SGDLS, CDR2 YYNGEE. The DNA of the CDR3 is TGTGCCAGCAGTAGGGCGGGTGACCCCCTTGAAAAACTGTTTTTT. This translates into CASSRAGDPLEKLFF.

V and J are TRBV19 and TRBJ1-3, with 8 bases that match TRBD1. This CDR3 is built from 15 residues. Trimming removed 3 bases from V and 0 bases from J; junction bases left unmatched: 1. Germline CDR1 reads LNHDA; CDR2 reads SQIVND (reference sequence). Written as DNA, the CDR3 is TGTGCCAGTAGTATGGGACAGGACTCTGGAAACACCATATATTTT. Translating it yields CASSMGQDSGNTIYF.

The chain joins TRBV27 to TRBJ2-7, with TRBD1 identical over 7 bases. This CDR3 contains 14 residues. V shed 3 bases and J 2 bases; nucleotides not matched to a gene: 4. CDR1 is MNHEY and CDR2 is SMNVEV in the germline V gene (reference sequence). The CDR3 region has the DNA TGTGCCAGCAGTTTGACAGGGACGACCTACGAGCAGTACTTC. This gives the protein CASSLTGTTYEQYF.

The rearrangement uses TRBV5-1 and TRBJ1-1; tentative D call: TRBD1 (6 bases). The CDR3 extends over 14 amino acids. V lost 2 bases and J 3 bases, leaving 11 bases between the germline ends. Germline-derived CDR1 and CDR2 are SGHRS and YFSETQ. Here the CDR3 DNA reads TGCGCCAGCAGCTTCAGGGGAGAAGACACTGAAGCTTTCTTT. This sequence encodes CASSFRGEDTEAFF. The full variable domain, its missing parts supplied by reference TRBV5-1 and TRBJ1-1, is KAGVTQTPRYLIKTRGQQVTLSCSPISGHRSVSWYQQTPGQGLQFLFEYFSETQRNKGNFPGRFSGRQFSNSRSEMNVSTLELGDSALYLCASSFRGEDTEAFFGQGTRLTVV.

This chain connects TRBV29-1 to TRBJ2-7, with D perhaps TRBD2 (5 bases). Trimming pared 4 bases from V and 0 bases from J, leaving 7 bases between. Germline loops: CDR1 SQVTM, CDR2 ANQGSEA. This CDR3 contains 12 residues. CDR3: CSVVGSSYEQYF. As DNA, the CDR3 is TGCAGCGTTGTAGGGAGCTCCTACGAGCAGTACTTC.

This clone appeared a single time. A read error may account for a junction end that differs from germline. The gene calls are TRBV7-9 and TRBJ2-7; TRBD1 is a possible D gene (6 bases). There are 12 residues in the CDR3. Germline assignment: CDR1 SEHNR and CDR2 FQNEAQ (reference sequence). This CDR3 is CSSSSGVGEQYF. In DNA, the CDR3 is TGTTCCAGCAGCTCAGGGGTAGGCGAGCAGTACTTC. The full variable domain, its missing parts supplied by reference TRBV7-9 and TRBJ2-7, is DTGVSQNPRHKITKRGQNVTFRCDPISEHNRLYWYRQTLGQGPEFLTYFQNEAQLEKSRLLSDRFSAERPKGSFSTLEIQRTEQGDSAMYLCSSSSGVGEQYFGPGTRLTVT.

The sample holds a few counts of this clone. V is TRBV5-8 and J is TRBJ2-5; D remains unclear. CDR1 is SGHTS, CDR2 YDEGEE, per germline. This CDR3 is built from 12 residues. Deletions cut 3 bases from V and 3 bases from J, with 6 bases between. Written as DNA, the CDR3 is TGTGCCAGCAGCTCCGCGGAAGAGACCCAGTACTTC. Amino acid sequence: CASSSAEETQYF.

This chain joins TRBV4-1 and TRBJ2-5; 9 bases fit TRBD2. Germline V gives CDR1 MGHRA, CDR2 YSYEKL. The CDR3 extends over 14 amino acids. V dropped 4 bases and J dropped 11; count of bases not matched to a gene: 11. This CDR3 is CASSPAGGSYEQYF. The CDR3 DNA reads TGCGCCAGCAGCCCAGCGGGGGGATCGTATGAGCAGTACTTC.